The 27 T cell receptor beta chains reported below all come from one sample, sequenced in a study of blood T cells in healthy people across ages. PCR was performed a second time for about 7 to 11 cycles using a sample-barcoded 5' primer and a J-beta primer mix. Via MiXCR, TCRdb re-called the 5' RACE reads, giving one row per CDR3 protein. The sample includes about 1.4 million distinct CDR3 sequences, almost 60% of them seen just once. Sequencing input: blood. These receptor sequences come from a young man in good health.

In DNA, the CDR3 is TGTGCCAGCTCACCGGAAGGTTCGGGAGAGCAGTTCTTC. Amino acids: CASSPEGSGEQFF. The chain recombines TRBV18 with TRBJ2-1; D possibly corresponds to TRBD2 (5 bases). The CDR3 consists of 13 residues. The germline V gene has CDR1 KGHSH and CDR2 LQKENI. The V end was cut by 3 bases, the J end by 10 bases, with 13 bases between.

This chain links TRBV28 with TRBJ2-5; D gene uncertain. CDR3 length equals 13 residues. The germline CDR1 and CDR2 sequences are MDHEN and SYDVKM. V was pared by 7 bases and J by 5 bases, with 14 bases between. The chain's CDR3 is CASIGRIGETQYF. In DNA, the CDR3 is TGTGCCAGCATAGGGCGGATAGGGGAGACCCAGTACTTC.

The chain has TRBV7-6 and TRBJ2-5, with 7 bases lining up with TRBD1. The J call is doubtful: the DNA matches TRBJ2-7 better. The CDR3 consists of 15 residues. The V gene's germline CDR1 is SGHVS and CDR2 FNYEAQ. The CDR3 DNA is TGTGCCAGCAGCCACTCACCGGGACAGCACTACGAGCAGTACTTC. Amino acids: CASSHSPGQHYEQYF.

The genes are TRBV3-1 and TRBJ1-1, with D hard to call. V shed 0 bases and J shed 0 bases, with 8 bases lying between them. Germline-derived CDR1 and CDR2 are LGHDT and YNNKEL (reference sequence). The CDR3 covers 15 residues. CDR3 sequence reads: CASSQDSVLNTEAFF. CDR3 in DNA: TGTGCCAGCAGCCAAGATAGCGTATTGAACACTGAAGCTTTCTTT.

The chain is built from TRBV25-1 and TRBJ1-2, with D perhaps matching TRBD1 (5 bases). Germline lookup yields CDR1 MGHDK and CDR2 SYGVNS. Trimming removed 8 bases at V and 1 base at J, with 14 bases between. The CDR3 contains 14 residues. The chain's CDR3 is CASGWGRINYGYTF. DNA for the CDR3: TGTGCCAGCGGGTGGGGACGGATTAACTATGGCTACACCTTC.

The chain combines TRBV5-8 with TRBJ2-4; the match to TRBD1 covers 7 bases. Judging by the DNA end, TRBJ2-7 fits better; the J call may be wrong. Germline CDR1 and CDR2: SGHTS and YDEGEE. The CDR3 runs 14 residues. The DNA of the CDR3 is TGTGCCAGCAGCTTGGAAGGGACAGAATACGAGCAGTACTTC. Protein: CASSLEGTEYEQYF.

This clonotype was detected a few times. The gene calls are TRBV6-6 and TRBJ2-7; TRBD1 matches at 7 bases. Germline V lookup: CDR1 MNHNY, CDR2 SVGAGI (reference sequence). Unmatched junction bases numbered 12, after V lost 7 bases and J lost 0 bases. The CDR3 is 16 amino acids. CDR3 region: CASTRPGTVNSYEQYF. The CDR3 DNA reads TGTGCCAGCACCCGTCCTGGGACAGTAAACTCCTACGAGCAGTACTTC.

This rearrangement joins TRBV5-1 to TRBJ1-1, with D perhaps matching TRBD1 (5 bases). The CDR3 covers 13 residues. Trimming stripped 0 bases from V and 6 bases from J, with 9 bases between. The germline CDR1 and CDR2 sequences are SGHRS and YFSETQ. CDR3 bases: TGCGCCAGCAGCTTGGGGCAGGGTCCTGAAGCTTTCTTT. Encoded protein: CASSLGQGPEAFF.

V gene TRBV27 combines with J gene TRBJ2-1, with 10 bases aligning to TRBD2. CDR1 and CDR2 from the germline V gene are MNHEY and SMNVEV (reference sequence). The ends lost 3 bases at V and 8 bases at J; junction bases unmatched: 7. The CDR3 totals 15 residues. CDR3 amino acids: CASSFLTSGMDEQFF. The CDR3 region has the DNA TGTGCCAGCAGTTTCCTTACTAGCGGGATGGATGAGCAGTTCTTC.

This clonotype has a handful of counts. CDR3 loop: CASSYFGQETQYF. The CDR3 DNA follows: TGTGCCAGCAGTTATTTTGGCCAAGAGACCCAGTACTTC. This chain links TRBV6-2 or TRBV6-3 with TRBJ2-5; D call uncertain. The V gene's germline CDR1 is MNHEY and CDR2 SVGEGT. V was shortened by 3 bases and J by 1 base, with 6 bases between the two germline ends. The CDR3 loop spans 13 amino acids.

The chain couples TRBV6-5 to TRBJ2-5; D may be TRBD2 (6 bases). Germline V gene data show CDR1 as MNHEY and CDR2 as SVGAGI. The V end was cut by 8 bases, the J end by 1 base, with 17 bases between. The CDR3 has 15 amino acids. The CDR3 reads CASQGAGQGQETQYF. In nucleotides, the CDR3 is TGTGCCAGCCAGGGAGCGGGTCAGGGCCAAGAGACCCAGTACTTC.

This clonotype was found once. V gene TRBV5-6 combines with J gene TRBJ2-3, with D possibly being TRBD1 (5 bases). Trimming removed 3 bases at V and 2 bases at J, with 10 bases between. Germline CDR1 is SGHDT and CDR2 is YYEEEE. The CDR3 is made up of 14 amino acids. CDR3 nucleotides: TGTGCCAGCAGCTCCCGACAGTACACAGATACGCAGTATTTT. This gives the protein CASSSRQYTDTQYF.

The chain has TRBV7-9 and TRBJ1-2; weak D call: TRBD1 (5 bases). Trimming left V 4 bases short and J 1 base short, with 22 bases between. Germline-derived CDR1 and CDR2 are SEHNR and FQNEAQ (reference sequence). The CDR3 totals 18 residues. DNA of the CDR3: TGTGCCAGCAGCTCTCTCCTCCTGACCGGGACGGATAACTATGGCTACACCTTC. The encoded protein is CASSSLLLTGTDNYGYTF.

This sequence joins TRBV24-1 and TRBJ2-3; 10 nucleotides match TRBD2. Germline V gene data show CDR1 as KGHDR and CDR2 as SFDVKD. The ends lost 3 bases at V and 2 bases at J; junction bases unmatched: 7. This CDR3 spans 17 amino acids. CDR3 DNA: TGTGCCACCAGTGATACTAGCGGGGAGCCCTCCACAGATACGCAGTATTTT. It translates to CATSDTSGEPSTDTQYF.

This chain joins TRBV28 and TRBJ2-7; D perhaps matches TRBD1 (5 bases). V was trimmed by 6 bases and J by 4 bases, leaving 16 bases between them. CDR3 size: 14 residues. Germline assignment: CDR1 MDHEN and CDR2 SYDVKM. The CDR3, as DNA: TGTGCCAGCAGGGAAACGAACAGGAGATACGAGCAGTACTTC. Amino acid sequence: CASRETNRRYEQYF.

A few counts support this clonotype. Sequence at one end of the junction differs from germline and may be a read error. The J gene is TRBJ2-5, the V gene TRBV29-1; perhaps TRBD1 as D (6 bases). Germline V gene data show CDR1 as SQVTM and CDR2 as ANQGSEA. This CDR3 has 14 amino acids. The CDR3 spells CSVEDSGVGETQYF. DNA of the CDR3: TGCAGCGTCGAAGATTCAGGGGTAGGAGAGACCCAGTACTTC.

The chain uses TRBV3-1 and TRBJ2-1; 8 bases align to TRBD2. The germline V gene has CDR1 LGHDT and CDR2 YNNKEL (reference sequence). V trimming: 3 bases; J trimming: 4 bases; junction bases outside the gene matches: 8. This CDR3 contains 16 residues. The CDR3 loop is CASSHAPLAVYNEQFF. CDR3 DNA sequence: TGTGCCAGCAGCCATGCCCCACTAGCGGTGTACAATGAGCAGTTCTTC.

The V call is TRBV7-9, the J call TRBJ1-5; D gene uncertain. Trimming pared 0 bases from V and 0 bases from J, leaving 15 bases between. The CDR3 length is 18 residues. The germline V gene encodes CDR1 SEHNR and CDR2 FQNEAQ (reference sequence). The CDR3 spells CASSLATAPLCSNQPQHF. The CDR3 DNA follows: TGTGCCAGCAGCTTAGCCACAGCACCACTGTGTAGCAATCAGCCCCAGCATTTT.

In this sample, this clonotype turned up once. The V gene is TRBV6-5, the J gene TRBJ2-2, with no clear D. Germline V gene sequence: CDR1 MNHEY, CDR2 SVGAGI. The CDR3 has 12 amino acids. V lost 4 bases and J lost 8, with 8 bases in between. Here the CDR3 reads CASSSIEGELFF. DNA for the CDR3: TGTGCCAGCAGTTCCATTGAAGGGGAGCTGTTTTTT.

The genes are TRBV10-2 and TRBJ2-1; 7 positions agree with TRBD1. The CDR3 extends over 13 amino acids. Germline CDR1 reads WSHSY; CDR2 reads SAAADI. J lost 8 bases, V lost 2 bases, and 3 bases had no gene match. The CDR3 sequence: CASSETGVDEQFF. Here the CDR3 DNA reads TGCGCCAGCAGTGAGACAGGGGTTGATGAGCAGTTCTTC.

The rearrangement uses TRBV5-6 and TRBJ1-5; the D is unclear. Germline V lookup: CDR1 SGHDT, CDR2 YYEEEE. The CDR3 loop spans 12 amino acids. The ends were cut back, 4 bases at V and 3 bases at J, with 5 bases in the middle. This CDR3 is CASSRLNQPQHF. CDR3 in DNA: TGTGCCAGCAGCCGTCTCAATCAGCCCCAGCATTTT.

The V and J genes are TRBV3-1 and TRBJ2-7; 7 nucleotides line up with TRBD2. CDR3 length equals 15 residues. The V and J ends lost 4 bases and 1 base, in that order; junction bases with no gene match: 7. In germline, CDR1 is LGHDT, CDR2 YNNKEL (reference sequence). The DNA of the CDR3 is TGTGCCAGCAGCCGGACCGGGACTACGTCCTACGAGCAGTACTTC. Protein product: CASSRTGTTSYEQYF.

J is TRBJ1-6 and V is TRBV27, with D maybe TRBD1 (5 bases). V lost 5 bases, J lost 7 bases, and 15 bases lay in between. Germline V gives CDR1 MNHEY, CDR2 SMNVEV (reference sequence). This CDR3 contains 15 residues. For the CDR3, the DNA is TGTGCCAGCAGTCCATCCGGGACGGGGAATTCACCCCTCCACTTT. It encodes CASSPSGTGNSPLHF.

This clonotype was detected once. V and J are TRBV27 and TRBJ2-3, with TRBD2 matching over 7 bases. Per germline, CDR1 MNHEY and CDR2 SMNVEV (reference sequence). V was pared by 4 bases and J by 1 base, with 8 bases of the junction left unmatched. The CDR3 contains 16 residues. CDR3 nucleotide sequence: TGTGCCAGCAGTTGGAAGACTAGCACACGCACAGATACGCAGTATTTT. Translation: CASSWKTSTRTDTQYF.

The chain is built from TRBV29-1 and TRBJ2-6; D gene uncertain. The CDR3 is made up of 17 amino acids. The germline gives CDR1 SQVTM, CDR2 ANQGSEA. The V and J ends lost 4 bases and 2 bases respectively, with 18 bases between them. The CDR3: CSVGSGAPRTGANVLTF. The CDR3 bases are TGCAGCGTTGGTAGTGGCGCCCCCCGGACTGGGGCCAACGTCCTGACTTTC. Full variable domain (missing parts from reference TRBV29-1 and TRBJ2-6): SAVISQKPSRDICQRGTSLTIQCQVDSQVTMMFWYRQQPGQSLTLIATANQGSEATYESGFVIDKFPISRPNLTFSTLTVSNMSPEDSSIYLCSVGSGAPRTGANVLTFGAGSRLTVL.

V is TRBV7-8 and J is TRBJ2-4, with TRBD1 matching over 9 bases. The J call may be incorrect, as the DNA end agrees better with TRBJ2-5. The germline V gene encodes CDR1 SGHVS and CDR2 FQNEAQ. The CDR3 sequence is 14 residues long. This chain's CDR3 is CASSIGQGIETQYF. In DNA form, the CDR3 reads TGTGCCAGCAGCATAGGACAGGGGATTGAGACCCAGTACTTC.

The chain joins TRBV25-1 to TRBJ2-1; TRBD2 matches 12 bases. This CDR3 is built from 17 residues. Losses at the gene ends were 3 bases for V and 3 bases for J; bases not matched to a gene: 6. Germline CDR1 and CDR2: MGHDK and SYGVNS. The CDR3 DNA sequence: TGTGCCAGCAGTGAGCCTCGACTAGCGGGAGTCTACAATGAGCAGTTCTTC. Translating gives CASSEPRLAGVYNEQFF.